The entry below describes one T cell receptor (beta chain). The CDR3 has 18 residues. From germline, CDR1 is MDHEN and CDR2 SYDVKM. V lost 7 bases and J lost 1; bases outside the gene matches: 15. Per the study methods: Estimation of nucleated cell counts was performed using reference gene primer amplification. Generated by immunoSEQ multiplex PCR, the TCRdb table keeps only in-frame clones and is missing some. The V and J calls and clone size were taken over from that table, and D and trimming were inferred from the DNA. The sample comprises a few hundred thousand clones, around 80% of which are singletons, and 9.5% to 15% rests with the top ten. This specimen comes from a study of blood T cell repertoires in COVID-19. Across the study: The United States, Italy and Spain were the sources of the acute and convalescent COVID-19 samples.

The receptor comes from a human donor in a cohort sampled during active COVID-19. Source material: peripheral blood. This chain connects TRBV28 to TRBJ2-7; 11 positions match TRBD2. CDR3 region: CASTPRFRASGRSYEQYF. The CDR3 coding sequence is TGTGCCAGCACCCCCCGTTTCAGAGCTAGCGGGAGGTCCTACGAGCAGTACTTC.